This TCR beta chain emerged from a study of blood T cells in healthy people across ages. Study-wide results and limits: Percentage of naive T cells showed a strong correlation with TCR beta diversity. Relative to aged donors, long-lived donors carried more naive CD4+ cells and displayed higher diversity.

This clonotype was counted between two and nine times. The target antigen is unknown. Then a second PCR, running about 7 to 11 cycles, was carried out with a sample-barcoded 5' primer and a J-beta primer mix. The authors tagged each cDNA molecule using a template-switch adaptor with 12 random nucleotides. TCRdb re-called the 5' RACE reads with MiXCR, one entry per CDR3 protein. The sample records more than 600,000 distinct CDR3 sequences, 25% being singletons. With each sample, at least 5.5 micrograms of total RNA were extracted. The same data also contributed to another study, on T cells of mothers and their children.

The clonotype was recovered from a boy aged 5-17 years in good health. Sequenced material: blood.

CDR3 nucleotide sequence: TGTGCCAGCAGCCAATACAGGGGGCTCAACACTGAAGCTTTCTTT. Protein product: CASSQYRGLNTEAFF. The genes are TRBV7-3 and TRBJ1-1; TRBD1 matches at 9 bases. The trim removed 5 bases at V and 2 bases at J, leaving 6 bases unmatched. Per the germline V gene, CDR1 is SGHTA and CDR2 is FQGTGA. This CDR3 comprises 15 residues.